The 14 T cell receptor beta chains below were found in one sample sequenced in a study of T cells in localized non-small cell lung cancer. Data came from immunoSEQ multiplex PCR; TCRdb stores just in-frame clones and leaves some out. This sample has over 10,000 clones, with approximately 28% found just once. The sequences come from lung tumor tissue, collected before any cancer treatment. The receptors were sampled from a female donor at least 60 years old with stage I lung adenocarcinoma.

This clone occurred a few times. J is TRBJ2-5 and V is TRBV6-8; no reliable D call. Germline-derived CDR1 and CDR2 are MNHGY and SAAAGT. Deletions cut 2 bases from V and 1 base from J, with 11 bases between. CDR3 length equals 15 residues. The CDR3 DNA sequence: TGTGCCAGCAGTTACCGAGGCGGTTTCCAAGAGACCCAGTACTTC. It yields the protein CASSYRGGFQETQYF.

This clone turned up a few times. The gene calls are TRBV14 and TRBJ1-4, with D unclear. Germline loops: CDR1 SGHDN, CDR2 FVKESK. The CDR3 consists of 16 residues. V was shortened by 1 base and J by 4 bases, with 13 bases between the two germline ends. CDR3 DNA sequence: TGTGCCAGCAGCCAAGGTTCCCGGGCCCTTAATGAAAAACTGTTTTTT. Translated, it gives CASSQGSRALNEKLFF.

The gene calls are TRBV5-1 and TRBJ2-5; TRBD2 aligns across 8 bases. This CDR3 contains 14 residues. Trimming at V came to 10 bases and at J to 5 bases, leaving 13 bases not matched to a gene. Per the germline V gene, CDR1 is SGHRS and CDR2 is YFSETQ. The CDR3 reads CASVRGSGGETQYF. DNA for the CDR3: TGCGCCTCCGTTAGGGGCTCGGGAGGGGAGACCCAGTACTTC. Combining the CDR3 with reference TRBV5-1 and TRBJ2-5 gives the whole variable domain KAGVTQTPRYLIKTRGQQVTLSCSPISGHRSVSWYQQTPGQGLQFLFEYFSETQRNKGNFPGRFSGRQFSNSRSEMNVSTLELGDSALYLCASVRGSGGETQYFGPGTRLLVL.

The CDR3 nucleotides are TGTGCCAGCAGTTACTCGAGAATGGGGGCGATCACTGAAGCTTTCTTT. It codes for CASSYSRMGAITEAFF. The chain uses TRBV6-8 and TRBJ1-1; a weak D match, TRBD1 (6 bases). The CDR3 has 16 amino acids. V was cut by 0 bases and J by 4 bases, with 15 bases left in between. CDR1 is MNHGY, CDR2 SAAAGT, per germline.

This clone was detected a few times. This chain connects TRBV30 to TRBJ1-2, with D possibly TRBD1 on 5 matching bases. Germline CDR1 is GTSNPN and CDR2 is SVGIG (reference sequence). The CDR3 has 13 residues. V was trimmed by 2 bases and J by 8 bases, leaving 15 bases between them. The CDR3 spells CAWSTDSGYGYTF. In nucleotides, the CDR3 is TGTGCCTGGAGTACCGACAGTGGGTACGGCTACACCTTC.

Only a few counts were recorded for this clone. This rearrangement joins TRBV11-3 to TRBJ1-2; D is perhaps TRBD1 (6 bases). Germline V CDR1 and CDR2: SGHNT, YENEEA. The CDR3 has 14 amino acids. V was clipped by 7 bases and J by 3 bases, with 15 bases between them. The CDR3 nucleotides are TGTGCCAGCACCTCCGGACAGACCTACTATGGCTACACCTTC. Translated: CASTSGQTYYGYTF.

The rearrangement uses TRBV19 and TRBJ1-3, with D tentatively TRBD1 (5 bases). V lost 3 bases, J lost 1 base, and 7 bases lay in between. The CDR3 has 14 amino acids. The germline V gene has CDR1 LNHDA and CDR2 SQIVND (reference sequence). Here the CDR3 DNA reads TGTGCCAGTAGTATTGGGGGATCTGGAAACACCATATATTTT. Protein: CASSIGGSGNTIYF.

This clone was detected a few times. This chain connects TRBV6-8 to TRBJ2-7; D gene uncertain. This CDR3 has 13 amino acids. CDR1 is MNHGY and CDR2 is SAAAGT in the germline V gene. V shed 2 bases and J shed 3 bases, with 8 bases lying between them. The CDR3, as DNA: TGTGCCAGCAGTTACGATGCCAGCTACGAGCAGTACTTC. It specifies CASSYDASYEQYF.

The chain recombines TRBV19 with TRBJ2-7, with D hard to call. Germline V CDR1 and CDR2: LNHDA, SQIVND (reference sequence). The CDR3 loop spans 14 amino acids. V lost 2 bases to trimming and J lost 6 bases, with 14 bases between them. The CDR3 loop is CASSISHTTLEQYF. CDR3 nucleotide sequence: TGTGCCAGTAGTATAAGTCATACTACCCTCGAGCAGTACTTC.

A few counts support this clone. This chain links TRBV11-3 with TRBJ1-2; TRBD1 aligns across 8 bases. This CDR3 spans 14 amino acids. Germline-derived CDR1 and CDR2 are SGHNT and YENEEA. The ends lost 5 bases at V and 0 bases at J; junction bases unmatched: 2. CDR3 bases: TGTGCCAGCAGCCCGGGACAGGCTAACTATGGCTACACCTTC. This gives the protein CASSPGQANYGYTF.

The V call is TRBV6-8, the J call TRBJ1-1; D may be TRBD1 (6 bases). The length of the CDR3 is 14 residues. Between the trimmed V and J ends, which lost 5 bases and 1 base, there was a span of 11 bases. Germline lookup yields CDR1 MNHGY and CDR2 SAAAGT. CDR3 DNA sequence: TGTGCCAGCAGTCCGAGGACAGCGAACACTGAAGCTTTCTTT. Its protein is CASSPRTANTEAFF.

DNA of the CDR3: TGTGCCAGTGGGACCGGGGGGGAAAAACTGTTTTTT. The encoded protein is CASGTGGEKLFF. The chain couples TRBV19 to TRBJ1-4, with a weak D call TRBD1 (5 bases). The CDR3 length is 12 residues. The ends were cut back, 8 bases at V and 8 bases at J, with 12 bases in the middle. Germline V lookup: CDR1 LNHDA, CDR2 SQIVND (reference sequence).

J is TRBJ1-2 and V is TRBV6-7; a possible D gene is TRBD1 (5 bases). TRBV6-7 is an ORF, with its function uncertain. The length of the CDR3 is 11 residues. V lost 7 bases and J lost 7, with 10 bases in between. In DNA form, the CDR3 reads TGTGCCAGCACCAGGGAGGGTGGCTACACCTTC. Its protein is CASTREGGYTF.

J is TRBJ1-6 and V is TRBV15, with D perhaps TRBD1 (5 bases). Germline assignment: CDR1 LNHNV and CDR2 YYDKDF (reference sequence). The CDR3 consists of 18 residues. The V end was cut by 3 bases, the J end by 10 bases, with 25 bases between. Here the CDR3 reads CATSSGWGRRTGGSPLHF. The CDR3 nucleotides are TGTGCCACCAGCAGTGGTTGGGGCAGGAGGACTGGGGGATCACCCCTCCACTTT.